The entry that follows covers one TCR beta chain sequence. Its antigen remains unidentified. Generated by immunoSEQ multiplex PCR, the TCRdb table keeps only in-frame clones and is missing some. Here the sample spans about 97,000 clones, 91% being singletons. This entry is derived from a study of graft-versus-host responses after intestinal transplantation. The CDR3 has 13 residues. The ends were cut back, 5 bases at V and 7 bases at J, with 9 bases in the middle. Per the germline V gene, CDR1 is MNHEY and CDR2 is SMNVEV (reference sequence). This material consisted of unstimulated CD4+ T cells sorted from spleen or lymph node cells, taken before transplant. The chain links TRBV27 to TRBJ1-6; possibly TRBD1 for D (5 bases). This clonotype was obtained from a human donor who was the organ donor for an intestinal transplant. The CDR3 DNA reads as TGTGCCAGCAGTCGAGACAGAAATTCACCCCTCCACTTT. Translating gives CASSRDRNSPLHF.